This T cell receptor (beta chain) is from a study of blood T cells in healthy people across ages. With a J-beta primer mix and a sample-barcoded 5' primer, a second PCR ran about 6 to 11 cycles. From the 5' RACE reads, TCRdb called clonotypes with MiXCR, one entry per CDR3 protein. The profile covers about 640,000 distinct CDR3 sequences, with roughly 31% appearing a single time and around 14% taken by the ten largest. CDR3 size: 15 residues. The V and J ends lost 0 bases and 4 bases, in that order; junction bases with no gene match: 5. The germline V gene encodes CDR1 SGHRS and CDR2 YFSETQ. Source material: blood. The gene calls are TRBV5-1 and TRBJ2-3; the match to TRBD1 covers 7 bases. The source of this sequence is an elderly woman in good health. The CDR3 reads CASSLEVTGSDTQYF. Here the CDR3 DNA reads TGCGCCAGCAGCTTGGAAGTGACAGGGTCAGATACGCAGTATTTT.